This TCR beta chain was sequenced during a study of blood T cell repertoires in COVID-19. Study overall: The United States, Italy and Spain were the sources of the acute and convalescent COVID-19 samples.

Here immunoSEQ multiplex PCR was the method, and the copy in TCRdb shows in-frame clones only, minus some. The table has roughly 75,000 clones, approximately 83% seen once. The source is a man in his 70s with acute or convalescent COVID-19. Sequenced sample: peripheral blood.

The CDR3 bases are TGTGCCAGTAGAACCCAGTTTCAAGCAACTAATGAAAAACTGTTTTTT. This encodes CASRTQFQATNEKLFF. The rearrangement joins TRBV19 to TRBJ1-4; no clear D. Germline loops: CDR1 LNHDA, CDR2 SQIVND (reference sequence). V lost 6 bases and J 0 bases, leaving 14 bases between the germline ends. The CDR3 loop spans 16 amino acids. Supplemented by reference TRBV19 and TRBJ1-4, the full variable domain reads DGGITQSPKYLFRKEGQNVTLSCEQNLNHDAMYWYRQDPGQGLRLIYYSQIVNDFQKGDIAEGYSVSREKKESFPLTVTSAQKNPTAFYLCASRTQFQATNEKLFFGSGTQLSVL.